This TCR beta chain was documented in a study of T cell responses to AZD1222 COVID-19 vaccine. V lost 4 bases to trimming and J lost 5 bases, with 19 bases between them. The CDR3 has 15 residues. Germline lookup yields CDR1 SQVTM and CDR2 ANQGSEA. This table comes from immunoSEQ multiplex PCR, and its TCRdb copy is limited to in-frame clones, with some not included. The profile shows roughly 190,000 clones, approximately 92% of them singletons. V and J are TRBV29-1 and TRBJ2-3; possibly TRBD1 for D (6 bases). Sequencing used peripheral blood, obtained on day 0 of AZD1222 vaccination. This TCR derives from an adult in good health. The CDR3 sequence: CSVAEQGTRGDTQYF. The CDR3 DNA reads TGCAGCGTTGCCGAACAGGGAACACGGGGAGATACGCAGTATTTT.